These 18 T cell receptor beta chains were all obtained from the same sample, sequenced in a study of T cell repertoires in cytomegalovirus infection (dated by TCRdb to the late 2010s). Sequencing used an Illumina HiSeq 1500. TCRdb's own reprocessing of the public reads used fastp at Q25 and MiXCR and kept productive beta chains. For every CDR3 protein sequence, its rows merge into one entry that carries the most common genes and DNA. For this sample there are under 300,000 distinct CDR3 sequences; more than 9% appear just once. 1.5% to 2% of the sample rests with the top ten. Specimen: PBMCs. The source is a human donor in good health (CMV status not recorded). Some clones in this sample may be carry-over from other donors' samples.

This clonotype was seen ten or more times. The chain joins TRBV19 to TRBJ1-6; D gene unclear. The germline V and J ends were trimmed by 2 bases and 5 bases, with 13 bases remaining between them. The CDR3 length is 16 residues. Germline CDR1 is LNHDA and CDR2 is SQIVND (reference sequence). CDR3 in DNA: TGTGCCAGTAGTATAACGCTGCGGACTAATAATTCACCCCTCCACTTT. Translation gives CASSITLRTNNSPLHF.

This clonotype came up many times. The V gene is TRBV6-6, the J gene TRBJ2-3, with 10 bases lining up with TRBD2. Per germline, CDR1 MNHNY and CDR2 SVGAGI (reference sequence). V dropped 7 bases and J dropped 1; count of bases not matched to a gene: 11. The CDR3 contains 17 residues. In DNA, the CDR3 is TGTGCCAGCACCCAAGGGGCTAGCGGGGGACGCACAGATACGCAGTATTTT. Protein: CASTQGASGGRTDTQYF.

The chain recombines TRBV30 with TRBJ2-3; D ambiguous. The CDR3 is made up of 13 amino acids. V was pared by 0 bases and J by 4 bases, with 8 bases between. Germline loops: CDR1 GTSNPN, CDR2 SVGIG (reference sequence). CDR3 DNA sequence: TGTGCCTGGAGTGTACAGTCGGCAGATACGCAGTATTTT. Its translation is CAWSVQSADTQYF. The full variable domain, with the rest looked up from reference TRBV30 and TRBJ2-3, is SQTIHQWPATLVQPVGSPLSLECTVEGTSNPNLYWYRQAAGRGLQLLFYSVGIGQISSEVPQNLSASRPQDRQFILSSKKLLLSDSGFYLCAWSVQSADTQYFGPGTRLTVL.

This clonotype came up a few times. The rearrangement links TRBV7-2 to TRBJ1-2; 8 nucleotides match TRBD1. Germline CDR1 SGHTA, CDR2 FQGNSA. The CDR3 runs to 14 residues. V dropped 4 bases and J dropped 6; count of bases not matched to a gene: 7. CDR3 residues: CASSSPGGLNGYTF. CDR3 DNA: TGTGCCAGCAGCTCCCCAGGGGGCTTAAATGGCTACACCTTC. The whole variable domain, remainder taken from reference TRBV7-2 and TRBJ1-2, is GAGVSQSPSNKVTEKGKDVELRCDPISGHTALYWYRQSLGQGLEFLIYFQGNSAPDKSGLPSDRFSAERTGGSVSTLTIQRTQQEDSAVYLCASSSPGGLNGYTFGSGTRLTVV.

The chain uses TRBV29-1 and TRBJ2-3; TRBD1 aligns across 10 bases. In germline, CDR1 is SQVTM, CDR2 ANQGSEA. Trimming at V came to 5 bases and at J to 4 bases, leaving 6 bases not matched to a gene. The CDR3 sequence is 14 residues long. CDR3: CSVTGQGGPDTQYF. The CDR3 DNA is TGCAGCGTTACCGGACAGGGGGGACCAGATACGCAGTATTTT.

The sample holds many counts of this clonotype. The chain carries TRBV28 and TRBJ1-6, with D perhaps TRBD1 (6 bases). Germline lookup yields CDR1 MDHEN and CDR2 SYDVKM. Trimming took off 7 bases at V and 5 bases at J, with 15 bases between the two ends. The CDR3 has 15 residues. The CDR3 DNA reads TGTGCCAGCAAGGACGGACAGACCGATAATTCACCCCTCCACTTT. It codes for CASKDGQTDNSPLHF.

The sample holds many counts of this clonotype. V is TRBV24-1 and J is TRBJ1-3; D call uncertain. Germline V gene lookup returns CDR1 KGHDR and CDR2 SFDVKD. Trimming removed 5 bases from V and 0 bases from J, with 16 bases in between. The CDR3 covers 17 residues. CDR3 protein: CATSGRALPSSGNTIYF. In DNA, the CDR3 is TGTGCCACCAGTGGGAGGGCCTTACCCAGCTCTGGAAACACCATATATTTT.

Ten or more counts support this clonotype. The chain couples TRBV7-2 to TRBJ2-7, with unresolved D. CDR3 length equals 14 residues. Trimming stripped 0 bases from V and 7 bases from J, with 13 bases between. From germline, CDR1 is SGHTA and CDR2 FQGNSA. For the CDR3, the DNA is TGTGCCAGCAGCTTAGCGTTAGGCTCCTCAGAGCAGTACTTC. Translation gives CASSLALGSSEQYF.

This clonotype was found many times. The CDR3 loop reads CASSPIRQNNQPQHF. The CDR3 DNA sequence: TGTGCCAGCAGCCCGATACGACAGAACAATCAGCCCCAGCATTTT. The chain couples TRBV7-2 to TRBJ1-5, with D possibly matching TRBD1 (5 bases). V was cut by 5 bases and J by 3 bases, with 14 bases left in between. The CDR3 sequence is 15 residues long. The germline CDR1 and CDR2 sequences are SGHTA and FQGNSA.

This clonotype was picked up many times. Here the CDR3 reads CASTGTVSSYNEQFF. The CDR3 region has the DNA TGTGCCAGCACCGGGACGGTAAGCTCCTACAATGAGCAGTTCTTC. V usage is TRBV12-3 or TRBV12-4 and J usage is TRBJ2-1, with D perhaps matching TRBD1 or TRBD2 (5 bases each). V was cut by 7 bases and J by 0 bases, with 13 bases left in between. The CDR3 loop spans 15 amino acids.

This sequence joins TRBV28 and TRBJ1-3; the D is unclear. This CDR3 comprises 13 residues. Germline CDR1 and CDR2: MDHEN and SYDVKM. The V end was cut by 7 bases, the J end by 2 bases, with 9 bases between. The CDR3, as DNA: TGTGCCAGCAAAAAAGCGGCTGGAAACACCATATATTTT. Translating gives CASKKAAGNTIYF.

This clonotype was counted ten times or more. The CDR3 here is CAISERGLGPTDTQYF. The CDR3 DNA reads as TGTGCCATCAGTGAGCGAGGCCTGGGCCCCACAGATACGCAGTATTTT. The genes are TRBV10-3 and TRBJ2-3; D gene uncertain. This CDR3 has 16 amino acids. Germline CDR1 is ENHRY and CDR2 is SYGVKD. Trimming left V 2 bases short and J 2 bases short, with 14 bases between.

This clonotype was seen many times. The chain couples TRBV6-2 or TRBV6-3 to TRBJ2-7; either TRBD1 or TRBD2 may fit D (5 bases each). V lost 4 bases to trimming and J lost 1 base, with 14 bases between them. Germline V lookup: CDR1 MNHEY, CDR2 SVGEGT. There are 15 residues in the CDR3. CDR3 in DNA: TGTGCCAGCAGTTCATTAGGGACGGTATCCTACGAGCAGTACTTC. Residues: CASSSLGTVSYEQYF.

This clonotype has a handful of counts. This chain connects TRBV20-1 to TRBJ2-5; D is tentatively TRBD1 or TRBD2 (7 bases each). V dropped 4 bases and J dropped 5 bases, with 17 bases sitting between them. CDR3 length: 14 amino acids. The germline V gene encodes CDR1 DFQATT and CDR2 SNEGSKA (reference sequence). CDR3 sequence (DNA): TGCAGTGCTAATCCCCCGCAGGGGGGGGAGACCCAGTACTTC. Residues: CSANPPQGGETQYF.

The table lists this clonotype with many counts. The V and J genes are TRBV7-2 and TRBJ2-1; D gene uncertain. The length of the CDR3 is 12 residues. Trimming left V 5 bases short and J 8 bases short, with 10 bases between. CDR1 SGHTA and CDR2 FQGNSA come from the germline V gene. CDR3: CASSILGDEQFF. CDR3 nucleotide sequence: TGTGCCAGCAGCATCCTAGGTGATGAGCAGTTCTTC.

The V call is TRBV29-1, the J call TRBJ1-1; weak D call: TRBD1 (5 bases). V lost 4 bases, J lost 1 base, and 13 bases lay in between. The CDR3 has 14 amino acids. The germline V gene encodes CDR1 SQVTM and CDR2 ANQGSEA. The CDR3: CSVGGDGKNTEAFF. Written as DNA, the CDR3 is TGCAGCGTTGGGGGGGACGGAAAGAACACTGAAGCTTTCTTT.

This chain connects TRBV6-2 or TRBV6-3 to TRBJ1-5; 8 bases line up with TRBD1. Trimming removed 4 bases from V and 4 bases from J; junction bases left unmatched: 12. There are 17 residues in the CDR3. CDR1 is MNHEY and CDR2 is SVGEGT in the germline V gene. The CDR3 sequence: CASSSDRVLGLNQPQHF. The CDR3 nucleotides are TGTGCCAGCAGTTCGGACAGGGTCTTGGGCCTAAATCAGCCCCAGCATTTT.

This clonotype was seen a few times. The chain is built from TRBV27 and TRBJ2-7, with TRBD2 matching 8 bases. V trimming: 4 bases; J trimming: 5 bases; junction bases outside the gene matches: 10. Germline assignment: CDR1 MNHEY and CDR2 SMNVEV (reference sequence). The CDR3 length is 15 residues. CDR3 sequence reads: CASSSPRLARHEQYF. The CDR3 DNA sequence: TGTGCCAGCAGTTCCCCCCGACTAGCGCGACACGAGCAGTACTTC.